This is a list of T cell receptor beta chains from one sample in a study of blood T cell repertoires in COVID-19. Generated by immunoSEQ multiplex PCR, the TCRdb table keeps only in-frame clones and is missing some. This table has 200,000 to 250,000 clones, more than 75% appearing once. The sample comprised peripheral blood. The receptor source for this set is a woman aged 30 to 39 who had recovered from COVID-19. The CDR3 runs from the conserved cysteine through the conserved F or W. Where a row states a size, it is once, few, many or the class of an expanded clone; other rows omit it.

.	TRBV7-2	CASSLREASNTEAFF
.	TRBV7-6	CASSLGGREPYEQYF
.	TRBV7-3	CASSIAGGPQYF
.	TRBV5-1	CASSLQGNTDTQYF
once	TRBV12-3/TRBV12-4	CASSLDSPYEQYF
.	TRBV5-5	CASSLVQSYGYTF
.	TRBV6-5	CASGERARMVNEQFF
once	TRBV2	CASKIALTYGYTF
once	TRBV9	CASSPPSVAGGPGAQYF
once	TRBV7-3	CASSSGIYNEQFF
.	TRBV13	CASSKAAGGPVNIQYF
.	TRBV7-6	CASSLGGGNEKLFF
.	TRBV2	CASSEEGQNTEAFF